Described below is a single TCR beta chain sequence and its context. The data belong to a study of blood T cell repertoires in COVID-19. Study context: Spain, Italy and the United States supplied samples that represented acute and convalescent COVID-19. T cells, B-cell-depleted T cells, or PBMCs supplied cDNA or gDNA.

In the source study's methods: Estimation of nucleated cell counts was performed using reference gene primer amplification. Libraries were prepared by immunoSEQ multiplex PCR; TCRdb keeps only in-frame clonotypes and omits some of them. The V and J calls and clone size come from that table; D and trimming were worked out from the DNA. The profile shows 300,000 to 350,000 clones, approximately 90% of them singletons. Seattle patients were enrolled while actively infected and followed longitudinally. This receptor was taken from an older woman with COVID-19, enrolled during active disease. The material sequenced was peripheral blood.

CDR3 sequence: CASGLSTSNTEAFF. The CDR3 region has the DNA TGTGCTAGTGGTTTGTCGACATCGAACACTGAAGCTTTCTTT. This chain links TRBV12-5 with TRBJ1-1; D is uncertain. V was shortened by 2 bases and J by 1 base, with 8 bases between the two germline ends. Germline CDR1 LGHNT, CDR2 FRNRAP. There are 14 residues in the CDR3.